A selection of T cell receptor beta chains follows, all from one sample in a study of OX40 agonist ivuxolimab in advanced cancers. Method: immunoSEQ multiplex PCR; TCRdb's copy keeps in-frame clones and lacks some. The sample lists tens of thousands of clones; 80% to 90% were seen once. The source was CD4+ or CD8+ T cells sorted from blood, collected in a trial of the OX40 agonist ivuxolimab. The receptors shown here come from an adult with an advanced solid tumor such as melanoma, head and neck, liver or kidney cancer. Both conserved end residues are part of each CDR3. D genes are given only for firm matches. Expanded clones get a size class; other rows say once, few or many, or leave the size out.

>TRBJ1-2|NA|TRBV28|TRBD1
CASSLTTGEVYGYTF
TGTGCCAGCAGTTTGACGACAGGGGAGGTCTATGGCTACACCTTC
>TRBJ2-5|once|TRBV4-1|NA
CASSQVGRPETQYF
TGCGCCAGCAGCCAAGTAGGCAGACCGGAGACCCAGTACTTC
>TRBJ2-1|once|TRBV9|TRBD1
CASSVQGANNEQFF
TGTGCCAGCAGCGTACAGGGGGCCAACAATGAGCAGTTCTTC
>TRBJ2-1|NA|TRBV6-6|NA
CASSYPTINEQFF
TGTGCCAGCAGTTACCCAACGATCAATGAGCAGTTCTTC
>TRBJ2-7|once|TRBV6-5|TRBD2
CASSTPGLGLYEQYF
TGTGCCAGCAGTACGCCGGGACTAGGGTTGTACGAGCAGTACTTC
>TRBJ2-3|NA|TRBV7-9|TRBD1
CASSLGQGSFTDTQYF
TGTGCCAGCAGCTTAGGACAGGGGAGTTTCACAGATACGCAGTATTTT
>TRBJ1-5|NA|TRBV5-1|TRBD1
CASSFGTGENQPQHF
TGCGCCAGCAGCTTCGGGACAGGCGAAAATCAGCCCCAGCATTTT
>TRBJ1-5|NA|TRBV18|NA
CASSPRGKEPQHF
TGTGCCAGCTCACCACGTGGGAAAGAGCCCCAGCATTTT
>TRBJ2-1|NA|TRBV7-2|NA
CASSFNYNEQFF
TGTGCCAGCAGCTTTAACTACAATGAGCAGTTCTTC
>TRBJ1-2|NA|TRBV5-4|NA
CASSPTRNYGYTF
TGTGCCAGCAGCCCCACTAGGAACTATGGCTACACCTTC
>TRBJ2-1|NA|TRBV5-4|NA
CASSLAQNEQFF
TGTGCCAGCAGCTTGGCCCAGAATGAGCAGTTCTTC
>TRBJ1-1|NA|TRBV5-1|TRBD1
CASSLATGGWTEAFF
TGCGCCAGCAGCTTGGCTACAGGGGGTTGGACTGAAGCTTTCTTT
>TRBJ1-1|NA|TRBV30|TRBD1
CAWSRDRAMEAFF
TGTGCCTGGAGTCGGGACAGGGCAATGGAAGCTTTCTTT
>TRBJ2-7|NA|TRBV10-3|NA
CAITPGSSYEQYF
TGTGCCATCACGCCCGGGTCCTCCTACGAGCAGTACTTC
>TRBJ2-2|NA|TRBV6-1|NA
CASRRNLNTGELFF
TGTGCCAGCAGAAGAAATCTGAACACCGGGGAGCTGTTTTTT
>TRBJ2-7|NA|TRBV6-6|NA
CVSSSTDTSYEQYF
TGTGTCAGCAGTTCAACTGACACTTCCTACGAGCAGTACTTC
>TRBJ2-2|NA|TRBV18|TRBD1
CASSSQDRLVGELFF
TGTGCCAGCTCAAGCCAGGACAGGCTAGTAGGGGAGCTGTTTTTT
>TRBJ2-2|NA|TRBV18|NA
CASSPSAANTGELFF
TGTGCCAGCTCACCGTCGGCAGCGAACACCGGGGAGCTGTTTTTT
>TRBJ2-7|few|TRBV9|TRBD2
CASNREGSYEQYF
TGTGCCAGCAATAGGGAGGGGAGCTACGAGCAGTACTTC
>TRBJ1-6|once|TRBV6-1|NA
CASSEVPLQGSPLHF
TGTGCCAGCAGTGAAGTCCCCCTCCAGGGTTCACCCCTCCACTTT
>TRBJ1-2|NA|TRBV5-6|NA
CASQARGNDLYGYTF
TGTGCCAGCCAGGCCCGAGGGAATGATCTCTATGGCTACACCTTC
>TRBJ2-3|few|TRBV6-1|TRBD1
CASSEGTGHTDTQYF
TGTGCCAGCAGTGAAGGGACAGGGCACACAGATACGCAGTATTTT
>TRBJ2-5|NA|TRBV11-3|NA
CASSLDASEETQYF
TGTGCCAGCAGCTTAGATGCTAGCGAAGAGACCCAGTACTTC
>TRBJ2-3|NA|TRBV6-1|NA
CASSESRNPDTQYF
TGTGCCAGCAGTGAATCCCGGAATCCAGATACGCAGTATTTT
>TRBJ2-7|once|TRBV6-9|NA
CASSYLKAYGEEQYF
TGTGCCAGCAGTTACCTAAAAGCGTACGGGGAAGAGCAGTACTTC
>TRBJ1-3|NA|TRBV5-1|NA
CASSPGQNPSASGNTIYF
TGCGCCAGCAGCCCCGGACAGAATCCTTCCGCATCTGGAAACACCATATATTTT
>TRBJ1-3|NA|TRBV15|NA
CATSSKHSGNTIYF
TGTGCCACCAGCAGTAAGCACTCTGGAAACACCATATATTTT
>TRBJ2-5|few|TRBV5-1|TRBD1
CASSWTGQETQYF
TGCGCCAGCAGCTGGACAGGACAAGAGACCCAGTACTTC
>TRBJ1-2|few|TRBV28|NA
CASSLWGTYYGYTF
TGTGCCAGCAGTTTATGGGGGACCTACTATGGCTACACCTTC
>TRBJ2-7|NA|TRBV4-1|NA
CASSQVADEQYF
TGCGCCAGCAGCCAAGTTGCGGACGAGCAGTACTTC
>TRBJ1-3|few|TRBV6-1|NA
CASRFLASSGNTIYF
TGTGCCAGCAGGTTCCTAGCCAGCTCTGGAAACACCATATATTTT
>TRBJ1-5|NA|TRBV7-3|TRBD1
CASSLDRTGVLNQPQHF
TGTGCCAGCAGCTTAGACAGGACAGGGGTTTTAAATCAGCCCCAGCATTTT
>TRBJ1-1|once|TRBV7-8|NA
CASSLARPEAFF
TGTGCCAGCAGCTTAGCTCGGCCTGAAGCTTTCTTT
>TRBJ2-3|NA|TRBV7-9|TRBD2
CASSTTRLANLPDTQYF
TGTGCCAGCAGCACGACACGACTAGCTAATTTGCCAGATACGCAGTATTTT
>TRBJ2-7|NA|TRBV18|TRBD2
CASSLAGGPHEQYF
TGTGCCAGCTCCCTAGCGGGAGGGCCCCACGAGCAGTACTTC
>TRBJ2-1|NA|TRBV6-5|TRBD2
CASSMVGSGRNEQFF
TGTGCCAGCTCCATGGTAGGGAGCGGGAGAAATGAGCAGTTCTTC
>TRBJ1-5|few|TRBV7-9|NA
CASSQGRNQPQHF
TGTGCCAGCAGCCAGGGCAGGAATCAGCCCCAGCATTTT
>TRBJ1-5|once|TRBV6-1|NA
CASSGTTLLSNQPQHF
TGTGCCAGCAGTGGGACTACTTTGCTTAGCAATCAGCCCCAGCATTTT
>TRBJ2-2|NA|TRBV7-3|TRBD1
CASSSDRGYTGELFF
TGTGCCAGCAGCTCGGACAGGGGATACACCGGGGAGCTGTTTTTT
>TRBJ1-6|medium-sized|TRBV27|NA
CASSLSSVSPLHF
TGTGCCAGCAGTTTATCATCGGTTTCACCCCTCCACTTT
>TRBJ1-3|once|TRBV11-1|TRBD1
CASSLEGQHFSGNTIYF
TGTGCCAGCAGCTTAGAGGGACAGCACTTCTCTGGAAACACCATATATTTT
>TRBJ1-1|NA|TRBV18|TRBD1
CASSPQGAEAFF
TGTGCCAGCTCACCCCAGGGGGCTGAAGCTTTCTTT
>TRBJ2-1|NA|TRBV7-6|NA
CASRIGQGSSYNEQFF
TGTGCCAGCAGAATAGGGCAGGGCAGCTCCTACAATGAGCAGTTCTTC
>TRBJ2-1|NA|TRBV18|NA
CASSPSGVGSHEQFF
TGTGCCAGCTCACCGTCAGGGGTCGGATCGCATGAGCAGTTCTTC
>TRBJ1-5|NA|TRBV15|NA
CATRFGEYQPQHF
TGTGCCACCAGGTTCGGCGAATATCAGCCCCAGCATTTT
>TRBJ2-2|NA|TRBV2|NA
CASRKTRGGSNTGELFF
TGTGCCAGCAGAAAAACACGGGGAGGTTCGAACACCGGGGAGCTGTTTTTT
>TRBJ2-7|NA|TRBV5-4|TRBD1
CASSRDRGRYEQYF
TGTGCCAGCAGTAGGGACAGGGGGAGGTACGAGCAGTACTTC
>TRBJ2-3|NA|TRBV5-1|TRBD2
CASSWIPGLAGGRRDTQYF
TGCGCCAGCAGCTGGATCCCGGGACTAGCGGGAGGCAGGAGGGATACGCAGTATTTT
>TRBJ1-1|NA|TRBV5-1|NA
CASSLMTENTEAFF
TGCGCCAGCAGCCTTATGACAGAGAACACTGAAGCTTTCTTT
>TRBJ1-2|NA|TRBV2|NA
CASSESGWGYGYTF
TGTGCCAGCAGTGAAAGTGGATGGGGGTATGGCTACACCTTC
>TRBJ2-1|NA|TRBV14|TRBD2
CASSQPGLAGVNEQFF
TGTGCCAGCAGCCAACCGGGACTAGCGGGAGTCAATGAGCAGTTCTTC
>TRBJ1-6|NA|TRBV7-9|TRBD1
CASSPWSGGNSPLHF
TGTGCCAGCAGCCCCTGGTCAGGGGGAAATTCACCCCTCCACTTT
>TRBJ2-6|NA|TRBV5-7|NA
CASSLAGFGANVLTF
TGTGCCAGCAGCTTGGCCGGATTTGGGGCCAACGTCCTGACTTTC
>TRBJ1-1|few|TRBV11-3|NA
CASSPRWENTEAFF
TGTGCCAGCAGCCCGAGGTGGGAGAACACTGAAGCTTTCTTT
>TRBJ2-7|NA|TRBV6-1|TRBD1
CASSATRDRASEQYF
TGTGCCAGCAGCGCTACTAGGGACAGGGCTTCCGAGCAGTACTTC
>TRBJ1-4|NA|TRBV5-6|TRBD1
CASSPPRRQGNEKLFF
TGTGCCAGCAGCCCTCCTCGGCGACAGGGTAATGAAAAACTGTTTTTT
>TRBJ1-1|NA|TRBV18|NA
CASSLSGGSTEAFF
TGTGCCAGCTCACTAAGCGGGGGGAGCACTGAAGCTTTCTTT
>TRBJ2-7|NA|TRBV15|NA
CATSRDPGSGEQYF
TGTGCCACCAGCAGAGATCCGGGATCCGGCGAGCAGTACTTC
>TRBJ1-3|few|TRBV23-1|NA
CASSPGLLSGNTIYF
TGCGCCAGCAGTCCGGGACTCCTCTCTGGAAACACCATATATTTT
>TRBJ2-1|NA|TRBV6-5|TRBD2
CASSYSGGIRLNEQFF
TGTGCCAGCAGTTACTCGGGGGGGATCCGCTTAAATGAGCAGTTCTTC